This T cell receptor beta chain was sequenced in a study of cytomegalovirus exposure and HLA in healthy donors. Study observations and caveats: Testing in vitro showed a few CMV-associated chains specific for CMV antigens. A subsequent analysis found that TCR clusters from the first cohort also tended to co-occur in the roughly 120 validation repertoires, with under 95% of cluster scores above 0.

Remarks on this clone: Its antigen is still unknown.

This CDR3 contains 15 residues. Germline CDR1 LGHNA, CDR2 YSLEER. V shed 1 base and J shed 2 bases, with 11 bases lying between them. The donors formed part of the roughly 110-subject validation cohort, distinct from the roughly 700-subject first cohort. Measured with immunoSEQ multiplex PCR; TCRdb has only the in-frame clones, and not every one. This table holds about 54,000 clones, approximately 89% found once. The sequencing sample was made of PBMCs. The gene calls are TRBV4-3 and TRBJ2-5; D remains ambiguous. This clonotype was obtained from a woman aged 18-29 years in good health and CMV-seropositive. The chain's CDR3 is CASSQVMGYQETQYF. For the CDR3, the DNA is TGCGCCAGCAGCCAAGTAATGGGCTATCAAGAGACCCAGTACTTC.